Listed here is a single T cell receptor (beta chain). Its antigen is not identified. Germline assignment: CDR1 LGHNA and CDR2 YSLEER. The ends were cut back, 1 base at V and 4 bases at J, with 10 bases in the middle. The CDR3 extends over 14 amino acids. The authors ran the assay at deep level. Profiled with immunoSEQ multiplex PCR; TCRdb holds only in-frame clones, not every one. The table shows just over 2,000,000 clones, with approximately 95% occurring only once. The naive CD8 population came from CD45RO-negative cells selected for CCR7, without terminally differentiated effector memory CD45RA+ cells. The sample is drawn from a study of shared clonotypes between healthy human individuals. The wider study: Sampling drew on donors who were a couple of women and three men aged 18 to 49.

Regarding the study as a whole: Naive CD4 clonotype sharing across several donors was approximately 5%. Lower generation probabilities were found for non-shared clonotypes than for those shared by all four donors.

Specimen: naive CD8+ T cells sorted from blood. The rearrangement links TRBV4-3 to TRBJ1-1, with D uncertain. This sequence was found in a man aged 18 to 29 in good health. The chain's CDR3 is CASSQGRGGTEAFF. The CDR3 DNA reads TGCGCCAGCAGCCAAGGGAGAGGTGGCACTGAAGCTTTCTTT.